This T cell receptor (beta chain) was sequenced in a study of blood T cell repertoires in COVID-19. Study-level information: Acute-phase and convalescent COVID-19 samples originated in the United States, Italy and Spain. In each case, the material was cDNA or gDNA derived from T cells, B-cell-depleted T cells, or PBMCs.

Only in-frame clones appear in the TCRdb table, and some are missing; sequencing was by immunoSEQ multiplex PCR. The sample contains almost 90,000 clones, 90% of which appear only once. CDR1 LGHDT and CDR2 YNNKEL come from the germline V gene (reference sequence). The V end lost 1 base, the J end lost 0 bases, and 13 bases lay between the germline ends. The CDR3 sequence is 17 residues long. While infection was still active, Seattle patients were enrolled and then followed longitudinally. The J gene is TRBJ2-1, the V gene TRBV3-1 (or the pseudogene TRBV3-2); D uncertain. The sequenced sample was peripheral blood. The source of this sequence is a man between 18 and 35 years old with COVID-19, enrolled during active disease. The CDR3 coding sequence is TGTGCCAGCAGCCAAGGCGTGACCGCTAGCTCCTACAATGAGCAGTTCTTC. The encoded protein is CASSQGVTASSYNEQFF.